Listed below are T cell receptor beta chains from one sample, sequenced in a study of blood T cell repertoires in COVID-19. The table came from immunoSEQ multiplex PCR; TCRdb's copy has only in-frame clones and leaves some out. The top ten hold approximately 4% of the sample, which has approximately 230,000 clones, more than 60% seen once. Sequences were obtained from peripheral blood. Receptor source: a woman between 35 and 50 years old with active or convalescent COVID-19. Each CDR3 is given with its conserved first and last residue. Fields, in order: V gene, clone size, J gene, D gene, CDR3 DNA, CDR3 protein. D genes are given only for firm matches. Clone size is not always given. Where it is, it says once, few, many or a class for expanded clones.

v_gene: TRBV10-3; abundance: few; j_gene: TRBJ1-1; d_gene: TRBD1; CDR3nt: TGTGCCATCAGCGTACAGGGGACAAACACTGAAGCTTTCTTT; CDR3aa: CAISVQGTNTEAFF
v_gene: TRBV28; abundance: NA; j_gene: TRBJ1-2; d_gene: NA; CDR3nt: TGTGCCAGCAGTATACTAGGGGGTTCCAAGTATGGCTACACCTTC; CDR3aa: CASSILGGSKYGYTF
v_gene: TRBV7-9; abundance: NA; j_gene: TRBJ2-5; d_gene: TRBD1; CDR3nt: TGTGCCAGCAGATCTCGGGACAGCTTCCAAGAGACCCAGTACTTC; CDR3aa: CASRSRDSFQETQYF
v_gene: TRBV6-1; abundance: NA; j_gene: TRBJ1-1; d_gene: NA; CDR3nt: TGTGCCAGCAGTGAACAGGTTAACACTGAAGCTTTCTTT; CDR3aa: CASSEQVNTEAFF
v_gene: TRBV7-3; abundance: NA; j_gene: TRBJ1-1; d_gene: TRBD1; CDR3nt: TGTGCCAGCAGCTTAAGGGTAGGGGGCTCGAACACTGAAGCTTTCTTT; CDR3aa: CASSLRVGGSNTEAFF
v_gene: TRBV5-1; abundance: NA; j_gene: TRBJ1-4; d_gene: TRBD1; CDR3nt: TGCGCCAGCAGCAAACAGGGGGCGAGGGAAAAACTGTTTTTT; CDR3aa: CASSKQGAREKLFF
v_gene: TRBV7-3; abundance: NA; j_gene: TRBJ1-3; d_gene: NA; CDR3nt: TGTGCCAGCAGCTCAACCGAACGGGGAAACACCATATATTTT; CDR3aa: CASSSTERGNTIYF
v_gene: TRBV28; abundance: once; j_gene: TRBJ2-5; d_gene: TRBD1; CDR3nt: TGTGCCAGCAGCTTGGGACAGACTCAAGAGACCCAGTACTTC; CDR3aa: CASSLGQTQETQYF
v_gene: TRBV27; abundance: once; j_gene: TRBJ2-2; d_gene: NA; CDR3nt: TGTGCCAGCAGGTCCAGGAACACCGGGGAGCTGTTTTTT; CDR3aa: CASRSRNTGELFF
v_gene: TRBV5-1; abundance: NA; j_gene: TRBJ2-1; d_gene: TRBD2; CDR3nt: TGCGCCAGCAGCTTGCGCGGGGGGGCCCCAAGTGAGCAGTTCTTC; CDR3aa: CASSLRGGAPSEQFF
v_gene: TRBV7-9; abundance: few; j_gene: TRBJ1-4; d_gene: TRBD1; CDR3nt: TGTGCCAGCAGCTTAGGGGACAGGGGCTCTAATGAAAAACTGTTTTTT; CDR3aa: CASSLGDRGSNEKLFF
v_gene: TRBV12-3/TRBV12-4; abundance: NA; j_gene: TRBJ1-4; d_gene: NA; CDR3nt: TGTGCCAGCAGTTTCTCCGGTGAAAAACTGTTTTTT; CDR3aa: CASSFSGEKLFF
v_gene: TRBV11-2; abundance: NA; j_gene: TRBJ1-5; d_gene: NA; CDR3nt: TGTGCCAGCAGCTTGGGGGGGGGCCCGGGGCAGCCCCAGCATTTT; CDR3aa: CASSLGGGPGQPQHF
v_gene: TRBV5-5; abundance: NA; j_gene: TRBJ1-2; d_gene: NA; CDR3nt: TGTGCCAGCAGCTTTTTGATCGCAACCGAGCGCTATGGCTACACCTTC; CDR3aa: CASSFLIATERYGYTF
v_gene: TRBV4-1; abundance: NA; j_gene: TRBJ1-5; d_gene: NA; CDR3nt: TGCGCCAGCAGCCAAGATTCAGGGGACCAGCCCCAGCATTTT; CDR3aa: CASSQDSGDQPQHF
v_gene: TRBV19; abundance: NA; j_gene: TRBJ2-2; d_gene: TRBD2; CDR3nt: TGTGCCAGTAGTATAGCCCAGGGAGGGGCCTACACCGGGGAGCTGTTTTTT; CDR3aa: CASSIAQGGAYTGELFF
v_gene: TRBV6-5; abundance: NA; j_gene: TRBJ1-1; d_gene: NA; CDR3nt: TGTGCCAGTGTGACAGTGATGAACACTGAAGCTTTCTTT; CDR3aa: CASVTVMNTEAFF
v_gene: TRBV6-1; abundance: few; j_gene: TRBJ1-5; d_gene: NA; CDR3nt: TGTGCCAGCAGTGAAGCGATAGGAAGACAATCCAATCAGCCCCAGCATTTT; CDR3aa: CASSEAIGRQSNQPQHF
v_gene: TRBV27; abundance: NA; j_gene: TRBJ2-1; d_gene: TRBD2; CDR3nt: TGTGCCAGCCTCTCCGGGACTAGCGGCCCCGCGACGGTCAATGAGCAGTTCTTC; CDR3aa: CASLSGTSGPATVNEQFF
v_gene: TRBV21-1; abundance: NA; j_gene: TRBJ1-5; d_gene: NA; CDR3nt: TGTGCCAGCAGCAAAGCGGACAGGGTGAGCAATCAGCCCCAGCATTTT; CDR3aa: CASSKADRVSNQPQHF
v_gene: TRBV28; abundance: NA; j_gene: TRBJ2-5; d_gene: NA; CDR3nt: TGTGCCAGCCTCCCGCCACAGGGACGGGGGACCCAGTACTTC; CDR3aa: CASLPPQGRGTQYF
v_gene: TRBV5-1; abundance: NA; j_gene: TRBJ1-5; d_gene: NA; CDR3nt: TGCGCCAGCAGCTTGGGACAGAACAATCAGCCCCAGCATTTT; CDR3aa: CASSLGQNNQPQHF
v_gene: TRBV20-1; abundance: few; j_gene: TRBJ1-1; d_gene: TRBD1; CDR3nt: TGCAGTGCTAGTAAAACAGGGGGGGAGAGCACTGAAGCTTTCTTT; CDR3aa: CSASKTGGESTEAFF
v_gene: TRBV15; abundance: NA; j_gene: TRBJ2-3; d_gene: TRBD2; CDR3nt: TGTGCCACATATAGCGGGGGTGGCACAGATACGCAGTATTTT; CDR3aa: CATYSGGGTDTQYF
v_gene: TRBV2; abundance: NA; j_gene: TRBJ2-3; d_gene: NA; CDR3nt: TGTGCCAGCAGACAGGGAGAGAACACAGATACGCAGTATTTT; CDR3aa: CASRQGENTDTQYF
v_gene: TRBV27; abundance: NA; j_gene: TRBJ2-2; d_gene: NA; CDR3nt: TGTGCCAGCAGTTTTGGGGGCCTTAACTCCGGGGAGCTGTTTTTT; CDR3aa: CASSFGGLNSGELFF
v_gene: TRBV9; abundance: NA; j_gene: TRBJ2-1; d_gene: NA; CDR3nt: TGTGCCAGCAGCGTAGGCGGGACAGACGAATACAATGAGCAGTTCTTC; CDR3aa: CASSVGGTDEYNEQFF
v_gene: TRBV29-1; abundance: NA; j_gene: TRBJ1-1; d_gene: NA; CDR3nt: TGCAGCCCACCTATGCGGAACACTGAAGCTTTCTTT; CDR3aa: CSPPMRNTEAFF
v_gene: TRBV19; abundance: NA; j_gene: TRBJ1-5; d_gene: NA; CDR3nt: TGTGCCAGTAGTATAACGTTTGACCTCAGGGCCTTCAATCAGCCCCAGCATTTT; CDR3aa: CASSITFDLRAFNQPQHF
v_gene: TRBV27; abundance: NA; j_gene: TRBJ1-5; d_gene: NA; CDR3nt: TGTGCCAGCAGTTGGGGAGTGGAACAGCCCCAGCATTTT; CDR3aa: CASSWGVEQPQHF
v_gene: TRBV5-6; abundance: NA; j_gene: TRBJ1-6; d_gene: TRBD1; CDR3nt: TGTGCCAGCAGCGTTACCGGGACAGGGGACTCACCCCTCCACTTT; CDR3aa: CASSVTGTGDSPLHF
v_gene: TRBV9; abundance: NA; j_gene: TRBJ1-4; d_gene: NA; CDR3nt: TGTGCCAGCACCCCTGGGGCAGCCGCAACTAATGAAAAACTGTTTTTT; CDR3aa: CASTPGAAATNEKLFF
v_gene: TRBV27; abundance: NA; j_gene: TRBJ1-2; d_gene: TRBD1; CDR3nt: TGTGCCAGCACCCCCTCGCCGACAGGGGTTAACTATGGCTACACCTTC; CDR3aa: CASTPSPTGVNYGYTF
v_gene: TRBV3-1/TRBV3-2; abundance: NA; j_gene: TRBJ2-3; d_gene: TRBD2; CDR3nt: TGTGCCAGCAGCCAAGGAGCGGGGGGGCCAGATACGCAGTATTTT; CDR3aa: CASSQGAGGPDTQYF
v_gene: TRBV28; abundance: once; j_gene: TRBJ2-1; d_gene: TRBD2; CDR3nt: TGTGCCAGCAGCCGGGGGGGGATTGGTGAGCAGTTCTTC; CDR3aa: CASSRGGIGEQFF
v_gene: TRBV6-5; abundance: NA; j_gene: TRBJ2-7; d_gene: NA; CDR3nt: TGTGCCAGCAGTCCGACCCCGGGGATTTACGAGCAGTACTTC; CDR3aa: CASSPTPGIYEQYF
v_gene: TRBV15; abundance: NA; j_gene: TRBJ1-4; d_gene: NA; CDR3nt: TGTGCCACCGGCCCTGGACAGACAACTAATGAAAAACTGTTTTTT; CDR3aa: CATGPGQTTNEKLFF
v_gene: TRBV28; abundance: NA; j_gene: TRBJ2-1; d_gene: NA; CDR3nt: TGTGCCAGCAGTATAAACACCTACAATGAGCAGTTCTTC; CDR3aa: CASSINTYNEQFF
v_gene: TRBV10-3; abundance: NA; j_gene: TRBJ1-6; d_gene: TRBD1; CDR3nt: TGTGCCATCAGTGGCCGGGACAGAAATAATTCACCCCTCCACTTT; CDR3aa: CAISGRDRNNSPLHF
v_gene: TRBV7-9; abundance: NA; j_gene: TRBJ2-5; d_gene: NA; CDR3nt: TGTGCCAGCAGCTTAGGCTCACTCCAAGAGACCCAGTACTTC; CDR3aa: CASSLGSLQETQYF
v_gene: TRBV5-4; abundance: NA; j_gene: TRBJ2-2; d_gene: TRBD1; CDR3nt: TGTGCCAGCAGCTTGCGGGGGACAGGAACCGGGGAGCTGTTTTTT; CDR3aa: CASSLRGTGTGELFF
v_gene: TRBV10-3; abundance: NA; j_gene: TRBJ1-1; d_gene: NA; CDR3nt: TGTGCCATCAGTAGGGTGGACACGAACACTGAAGCTTTCTTT; CDR3aa: CAISRVDTNTEAFF
v_gene: TRBV15; abundance: NA; j_gene: TRBJ2-3; d_gene: TRBD2; CDR3nt: TGTGCCACCAGCGGAATCATGTCGGTAGCGGGTCTGTCAGATACGCAGTATTTT; CDR3aa: CATSGIMSVAGLSDTQYF
v_gene: TRBV7-2; abundance: NA; j_gene: TRBJ1-2; d_gene: NA; CDR3nt: TGTGCCAGCAGCTTAGAGGCAGGCGTCTATGGCTACACCTTC; CDR3aa: CASSLEAGVYGYTF
v_gene: TRBV27; abundance: NA; j_gene: TRBJ1-6; d_gene: NA; CDR3nt: TGTGCCAGCAGTTCCCGACTAGGGAGCGTTGAGGACTTT; CDR3aa: CASSSRLGSVEDF
v_gene: TRBV18; abundance: NA; j_gene: TRBJ1-1; d_gene: NA; CDR3nt: TGTGCCAGCTCCTCGACAGAGAACACTGAAGCTTTCTTT; CDR3aa: CASSSTENTEAFF